These 17 T cell receptor beta chains were sequenced from one sample in a study of CD8+ T cells in alopecia areata. Once RNA had been extracted, it was reverse transcribed into cDNA to act as the sequencing template. Measured with immunoSEQ multiplex PCR; TCRdb has only the in-frame clones, and not every one. In the table there are around 150,000 clones, around 71% of which are singletons. Treatment reported: oral pan-JAK inhibitor, 5-10 mg twice daily. Here the sequenced sample was CD4+ T cells sorted from blood, taken at week 4, from a patient treated with tofacitinib. The receptors derive from a human donor with alopecia areata.

This chain connects TRBV29-1 to TRBJ1-5; D remains unclear. The CDR3 spans 14 residues. The germline V gene encodes CDR1 SQVTM and CDR2 ANQGSEA. V shed 0 bases and J shed 3 bases, with 9 bases lying between them. CDR3 bases: TGCAGCGTTGAAGAAGGAGGGTTCAATCAGCCCCAGCATTTT. The encoded protein is CSVEEGGFNQPQHF.

The chain employs TRBV5-1 and TRBJ2-5, with 7 bases identical to TRBD1. The germline gives CDR1 SGHRS, CDR2 YFSETQ. The CDR3 totals 15 residues. V was pared by 4 bases and J by 2 bases, with 8 bases of the junction left unmatched. The CDR3 DNA follows: TGCGCCAGCAGCGCGCGCCCGGGACAGCAAGAGACCCAGTACTTC. Its protein is CASSARPGQQETQYF.

This clone was seen a few times. The gene calls are TRBV18 and TRBJ1-6; maybe TRBD1 (5 bases). Trimming stripped 6 bases from V and 7 bases from J, with 13 bases between. The CDR3 spans 14 residues. Germline V CDR1 and CDR2: KGHSH, LQKENI. The CDR3: CASSTGPGNSPLHF. The CDR3 coding sequence is TGTGCCAGCTCCACGGGACCGGGGAATTCACCCCTCCACTTT. The variable domain in full, with the rest retrieved from reference TRBV18 and TRBJ1-6, is NAGVMQNPRHLVRRRGQEARLRCSPMKGHSHVYWYRQLPEEGLKFMVYLQKENIIDESGMPKERFSAEFPKEGPSILRIQQVVRGDSAAYFCASSTGPGNSPLHFGNGTRLTVT.

V and J are TRBV9 and TRBJ1-3; D call uncertain. The V and J ends lost 3 bases and 3 bases respectively, with 10 bases between them. CDR3 length: 14 residues. Germline assignment: CDR1 SGDLS and CDR2 YYNGEE. CDR3 DNA sequence: TGTGCCAGCAGCGACCGGCGAGGTGGAAACACCATATATTTT. It codes for CASSDRRGGNTIYF. Full variable domain (remainder filled in from reference TRBV9 and TRBJ1-3): DSGVTQTPKHLITATGQRVTLRCSPRSGDLSVYWYQQSLDQGLQFLIQYYNGEERAKGNILERFSAQQFPDLHSELNLSSLELGDSALYFCASSDRRGGNTIYFGEGSWLTVV.

The chain joins TRBV30 to TRBJ1-2; D gene ambiguous. V lost 3 bases and J lost 3, with 14 bases in between. Germline V CDR1 and CDR2: GTSNPN, SVGIG (reference sequence). The CDR3 is 14 amino acids. The CDR3 reads CAWSPAGGHYGYTF. CDR3 coding DNA: TGTGCCTGGAGCCCGGCTGGAGGGCACTATGGCTACACCTTC.

The chain uses TRBV2 and TRBJ1-4, with D possibly TRBD1 on 5 matching bases. V lost 6 bases to trimming and J lost 3 bases, with 11 bases between them. Germline assignment: CDR1 SNHLY and CDR2 FYNNEI. This CDR3 region has 14 residues. The CDR3: CASSGGAANEKLFF. In DNA form, the CDR3 reads TGTGCCAGCAGCGGGGGTGCCGCTAATGAAAAACTGTTTTTT.

This clone was detected only a few times. The chain is built from TRBV7-9 and TRBJ2-5, with 8 nucleotides matching TRBD1. The J segment lost 5 bases and the V segment lost 5 bases, leaving 10 bases of the junction unmatched. CDR1 is SEHNR and CDR2 is FQNEAQ in the germline V gene (reference sequence). The CDR3 is 15 residues long. As DNA, the CDR3 is TGTGCCAGCAGCCAAGGACAGGGAAGTGGGGAGACCCAGTACTTC. Amino acid sequence: CASSQGQGSGETQYF.

The V call is TRBV11-2, the J call TRBJ2-5; 8 bases map to TRBD2. V gave up 4 bases and J gave up 4 bases; unmatched junction bases: 8. This CDR3 is built from 15 residues. The germline V gene encodes CDR1 SGHAT and CDR2 FQNNGV. The CDR3 here is CASSSRAREGETQYF. The CDR3 coding sequence is TGTGCCAGCAGCTCCCGGGCCCGGGAGGGAGAGACCCAGTACTTC.

The chain is built from TRBV29-1 and TRBJ1-4; D gene ambiguous. V was cut by 6 bases and J by 4 bases, with 9 bases left in between. This CDR3 is 12 amino acids long. Germline CDR1 reads SQVTM; CDR2 reads ANQGSEA. CDR3 sequence reads: CSVRADNEKLFF. The CDR3 nucleotides are TGCAGCGTCCGGGCCGATAATGAAAAACTGTTTTTT.

This clone was counted a few times. V and J are TRBV5-1 and TRBJ2-7; D unresolved. Germline V lookup: CDR1 SGHRS, CDR2 YFSETQ. The CDR3 spans 14 residues. V was trimmed by 2 bases and J by 1 base, leaving 10 bases between them. The CDR3 sequence: CASSFSLDSYEQYF. In DNA form, the CDR3 reads TGCGCCAGCAGCTTCTCCCTGGATTCCTACGAGCAGTACTTC.

This chain joins TRBV6-6 and TRBJ2-5; D call uncertain. This CDR3 spans 15 amino acids. Trimming shortened V by 2 bases and J by 1 base, and 11 bases separated the two germline ends. Germline CDR1 and CDR2: MNHNY and SVGAGI (reference sequence). This CDR3 is CASSYGRPLQETQYF. The DNA of the CDR3 is TGTGCCAGCAGTTACGGCAGGCCCCTCCAAGAGACCCAGTACTTC.

This chain uses TRBV15 with TRBJ1-5, with 8 bases identical to TRBD1. V lost 5 bases to trimming and J lost 6 bases; unmatched junction nucleotides: 9. CDR3 length equals 15 residues. The germline V gene encodes CDR1 LNHNV and CDR2 YYDKDF (reference sequence). The CDR3 spells CATSGQGAEGQPQHF. In DNA, the CDR3 is TGTGCCACCAGCGGACAGGGAGCAGAGGGTCAGCCCCAGCATTTT.

The gene calls are TRBV5-4 and TRBJ2-3; D unclear. Trimming removed 4 bases from V and 2 bases from J, with 11 bases in between. The V gene's germline CDR1 is SGHNT and CDR2 YYREEE (reference sequence). This CDR3 has 14 residues. This CDR3 is CASSQGRVTDTQYF. For the CDR3, the DNA is TGTGCCAGCAGCCAAGGACGGGTCACAGATACGCAGTATTTT.

J is TRBJ2-1 and V is TRBV30; D might be TRBD1 (5 bases). The CDR3 covers 13 residues. V was shortened by 2 bases and J by 8 bases, with 13 bases between the two germline ends. Germline CDR1 and CDR2: GTSNPN and SVGIG (reference sequence). CDR3 sequence reads: CAWSPAGRYEQFF. The CDR3 DNA reads as TGTGCCTGGAGTCCGGCAGGGCGGTATGAGCAGTTCTTC.

The chain couples TRBV10-2 to TRBJ2-7; 12 bases match TRBD2. Looked up from germline, CDR1 is WSHSY and CDR2 is SAAADI. With V trimmed by 4 bases and J by 2 bases, 0 bases remained unmatched. The CDR3 sequence is 14 residues long. CDR3 protein: CASSGLAGAYEQYF. Written as DNA, the CDR3 is TGCGCCAGCAGTGGACTAGCGGGGGCCTACGAGCAGTACTTC.

The J gene is TRBJ2-3, the V gene TRBV5-1, with D unclear. The germline V gene has CDR1 SGHRS and CDR2 YFSETQ. The CDR3 consists of 12 residues. With 0 bases removed from V and 7 bases from J, the gap between germline ends came to 6 bases. CDR3 amino acids: CASSLEQYTQYF. CDR3 sequence (DNA): TGCGCCAGCAGCTTGGAACAGTATACGCAGTATTTT.

The V and J genes are TRBV30 and TRBJ2-4, with D hard to call. Trimming left V 1 base short and J 4 bases short, with 8 bases between. Germline lookup yields CDR1 GTSNPN and CDR2 SVGIG (reference sequence). The CDR3 consists of 13 residues. CDR3 coding DNA: TGTGCCTGGAGTGAAGATCTGAAAAACATTCAGTACTTC. It codes for CAWSEDLKNIQYF.